The TCR beta chain under discussion was sequenced for a study of cytomegalovirus exposure and HLA in healthy donors. With respect to this clone: Its antigen remains unidentified.

13 Jbeta primers and 60 Vbeta primers were used for the PCR. Sequenced by immunoSEQ multiplex PCR; TCRdb stores in-frame clones only, minus some. The table has 110,000 to 150,000 clones, roughly 77% seen once. The V gene's germline CDR1 is MNHEY and CDR2 SVGAGI. The CDR3 consists of 16 residues. V lost 0 bases to trimming and J lost 7 bases; unmatched junction nucleotides: 10. Broader study findings: Analyses of presence and absence presupposed an approximately uniform sequencing depth across donors. Cytomegalovirus-associated TCR beta chains were listed, numbering around 150.

The chain joins TRBV6-5 to TRBJ2-3; 7 positions agree with TRBD2. Input material: PBMCs. This clonotype originated in a male donor in good health and CMV-seronegative. CDR3 loop: CASSYSFRGRDYTQYF. The CDR3 region has the DNA TGTGCCAGCAGTTACTCGTTCCGCGGGAGAGACTATACGCAGTATTTT.